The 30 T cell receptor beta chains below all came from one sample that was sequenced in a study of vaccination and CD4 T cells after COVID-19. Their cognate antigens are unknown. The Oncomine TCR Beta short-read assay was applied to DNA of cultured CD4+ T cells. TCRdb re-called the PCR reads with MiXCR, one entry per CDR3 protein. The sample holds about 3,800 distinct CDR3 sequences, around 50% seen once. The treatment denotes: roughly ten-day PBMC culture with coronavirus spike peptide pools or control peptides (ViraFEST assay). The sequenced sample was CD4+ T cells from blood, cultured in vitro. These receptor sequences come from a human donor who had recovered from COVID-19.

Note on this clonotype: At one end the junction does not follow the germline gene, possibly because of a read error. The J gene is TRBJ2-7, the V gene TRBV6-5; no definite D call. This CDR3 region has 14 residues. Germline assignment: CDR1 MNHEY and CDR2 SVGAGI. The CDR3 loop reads CVSSSSASSYEQYF. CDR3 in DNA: TGTGTCAGCAGTTCCAGTGCCTCGTCCTACGAGCAGTACTTC.

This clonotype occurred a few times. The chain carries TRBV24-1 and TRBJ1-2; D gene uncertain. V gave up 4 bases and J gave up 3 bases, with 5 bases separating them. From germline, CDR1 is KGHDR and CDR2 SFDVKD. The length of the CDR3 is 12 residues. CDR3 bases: TGTGCCACCAGTGAGGGGTACTATGGCTACACCTTC. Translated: CATSEGYYGYTF.

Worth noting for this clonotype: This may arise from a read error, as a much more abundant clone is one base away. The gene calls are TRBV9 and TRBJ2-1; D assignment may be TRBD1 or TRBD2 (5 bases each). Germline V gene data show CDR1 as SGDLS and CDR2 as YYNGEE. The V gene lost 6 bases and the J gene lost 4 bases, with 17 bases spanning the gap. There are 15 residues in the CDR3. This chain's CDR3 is CASNRDPVLYNEQFF. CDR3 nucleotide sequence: TGTGCCAGCAACCGGGACCCTGTACTATACAATGAGCAGTTCTTC.

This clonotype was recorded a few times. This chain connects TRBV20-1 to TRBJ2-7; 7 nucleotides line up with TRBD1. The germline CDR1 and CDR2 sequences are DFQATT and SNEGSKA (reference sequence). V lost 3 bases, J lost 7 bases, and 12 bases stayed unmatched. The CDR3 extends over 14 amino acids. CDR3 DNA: TGCAGTGCTAGTCCGATGACAGGGTCGGGGGAGCAGTACTTC. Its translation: CSASPMTGSGEQYF.

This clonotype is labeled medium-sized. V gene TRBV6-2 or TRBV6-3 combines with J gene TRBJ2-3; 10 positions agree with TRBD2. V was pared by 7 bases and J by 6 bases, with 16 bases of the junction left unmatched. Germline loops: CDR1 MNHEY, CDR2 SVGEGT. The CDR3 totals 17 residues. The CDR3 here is CASKGQSGRAVSDTQYF. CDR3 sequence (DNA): TGTGCCAGCAAGGGCCAAAGCGGGAGGGCCGTTTCGGATACGCAGTATTTT.

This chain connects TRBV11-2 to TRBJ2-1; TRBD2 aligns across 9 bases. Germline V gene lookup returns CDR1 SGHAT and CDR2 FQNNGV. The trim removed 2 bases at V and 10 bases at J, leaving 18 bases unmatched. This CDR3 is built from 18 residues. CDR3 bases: TGTGCCAGCAGCTTATCCCTAGCTAGCGGGGCGACCGGTGGCGAGCAGTTCTTC. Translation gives CASSLSLASGATGGEQFF.

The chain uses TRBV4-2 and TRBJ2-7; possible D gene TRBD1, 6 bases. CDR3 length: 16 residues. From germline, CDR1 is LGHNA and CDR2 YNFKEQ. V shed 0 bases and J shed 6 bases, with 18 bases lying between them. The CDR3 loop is CASSQEPTGSFREQYF. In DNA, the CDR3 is TGTGCCAGCAGCCAAGAACCCACAGGGTCCTTTCGCGAGCAGTACTTC.

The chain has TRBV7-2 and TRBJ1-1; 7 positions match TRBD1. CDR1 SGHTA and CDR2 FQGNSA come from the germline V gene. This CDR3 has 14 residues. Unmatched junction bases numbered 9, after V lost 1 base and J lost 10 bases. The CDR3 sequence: CASSLEYRGVGAFF. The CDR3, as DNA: TGTGCCAGCAGCTTAGAATACAGGGGCGTCGGAGCTTTCTTT.

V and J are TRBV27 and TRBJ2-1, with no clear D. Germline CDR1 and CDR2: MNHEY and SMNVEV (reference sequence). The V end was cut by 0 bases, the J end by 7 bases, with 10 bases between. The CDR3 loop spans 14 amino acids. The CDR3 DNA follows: TGTGCCAGCAGTTTATCGCCGCGACAAAATGAGCAGTTCTTC. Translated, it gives CASSLSPRQNEQFF.

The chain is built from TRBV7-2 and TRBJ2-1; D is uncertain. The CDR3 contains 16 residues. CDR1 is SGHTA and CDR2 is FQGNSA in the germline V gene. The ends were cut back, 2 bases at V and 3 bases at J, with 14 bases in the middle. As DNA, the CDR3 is TGTGCCAGCAGCTTATTCCGGCAGCCGAACTACAATGAGCAGTTCTTC. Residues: CASSLFRQPNYNEQFF.

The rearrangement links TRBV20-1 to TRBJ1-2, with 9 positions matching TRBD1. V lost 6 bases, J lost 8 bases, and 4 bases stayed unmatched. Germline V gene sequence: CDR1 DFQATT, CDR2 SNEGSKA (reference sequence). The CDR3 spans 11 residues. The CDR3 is CSAWDREGYTF. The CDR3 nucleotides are TGCAGTGCGTGGGACAGGGAAGGCTACACCTTC.

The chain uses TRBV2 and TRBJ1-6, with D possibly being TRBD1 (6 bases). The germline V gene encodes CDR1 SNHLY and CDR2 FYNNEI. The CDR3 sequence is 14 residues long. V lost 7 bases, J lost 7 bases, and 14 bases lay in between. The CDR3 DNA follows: TGTGCCAGCACCAGACAGGCCGGGAATTCACCCCTCCACTTT. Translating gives CASTRQAGNSPLHF.

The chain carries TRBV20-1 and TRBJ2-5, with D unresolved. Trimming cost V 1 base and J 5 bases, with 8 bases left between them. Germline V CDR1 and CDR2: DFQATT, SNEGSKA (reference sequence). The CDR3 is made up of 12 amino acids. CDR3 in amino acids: CSARGPAETQYF. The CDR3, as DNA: TGCAGTGCTAGAGGGCCAGCTGAGACCCAGTACTTC.

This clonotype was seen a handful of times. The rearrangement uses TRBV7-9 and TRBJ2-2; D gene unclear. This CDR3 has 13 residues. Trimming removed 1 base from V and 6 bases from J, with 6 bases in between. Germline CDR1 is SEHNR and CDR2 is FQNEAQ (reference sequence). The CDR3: CASSLGPAGELFF. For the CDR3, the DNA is TGTGCCAGCAGCTTAGGGCCGGCCGGGGAGCTGTTTTTT. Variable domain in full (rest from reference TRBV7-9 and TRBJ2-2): DTGVSQNPRHKITKRGQNVTFRCDPISEHNRLYWYRQTLGQGPEFLTYFQNEAQLEKSRLLSDRFSAERPKGSFSTLEIQRTEQGDSAMYLCASSLGPAGELFFGEGSRLTVL.

The CDR3 DNA reads as TGCAGTGCTAGACCTACAGCATCCTACGAGCAGTACTTC. It translates to CSARPTASYEQYF. The rearrangement links TRBV20-1 to TRBJ2-7, with D hard to call. V shed 2 bases and J shed 1 base, with 9 bases lying between them. Germline lookup yields CDR1 DFQATT and CDR2 SNEGSKA (reference sequence). The CDR3 loop spans 13 amino acids.

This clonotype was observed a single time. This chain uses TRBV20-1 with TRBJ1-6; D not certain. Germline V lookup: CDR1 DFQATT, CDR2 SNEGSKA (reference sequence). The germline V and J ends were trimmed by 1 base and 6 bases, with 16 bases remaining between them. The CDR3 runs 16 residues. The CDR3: CSARVLPGVPNSPLHF. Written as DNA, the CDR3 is TGCAGTGCTAGAGTACTGCCCGGGGTACCTAATTCACCCCTCCACTTT.

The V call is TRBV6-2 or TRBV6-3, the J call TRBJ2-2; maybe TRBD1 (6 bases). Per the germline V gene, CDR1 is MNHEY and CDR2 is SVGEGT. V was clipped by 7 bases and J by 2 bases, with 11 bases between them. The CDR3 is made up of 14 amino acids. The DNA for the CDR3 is TGTGCCAGCATAGACAGGATAAACACCGGGGAGCTGTTTTTT. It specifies CASIDRINTGELFF.

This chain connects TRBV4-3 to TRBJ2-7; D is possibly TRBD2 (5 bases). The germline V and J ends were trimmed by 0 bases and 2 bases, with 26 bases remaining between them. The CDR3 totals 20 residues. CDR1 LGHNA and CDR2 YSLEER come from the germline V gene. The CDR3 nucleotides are TGCGCCAGCAGCCAAGATATCGGTCGAGGCTTTGGACTGAGACCCTACGAGCAGTACTTC. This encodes CASSQDIGRGFGLRPYEQYF.

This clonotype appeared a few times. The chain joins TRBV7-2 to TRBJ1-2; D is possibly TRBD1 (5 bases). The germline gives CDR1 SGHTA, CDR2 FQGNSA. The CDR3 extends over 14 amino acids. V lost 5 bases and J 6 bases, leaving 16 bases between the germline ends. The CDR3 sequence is CASSLGSGGNGYTF. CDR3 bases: TGTGCCAGCAGCCTAGGGTCCGGGGGGAATGGCTACACCTTC. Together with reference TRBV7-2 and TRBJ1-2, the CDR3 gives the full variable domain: GAGVSQSPSNKVTEKGKDVELRCDPISGHTALYWYRQSLGQGLEFLIYFQGNSAPDKSGLPSDRFSAERTGGSVSTLTIQRTQQEDSAVYLCASSLGSGGNGYTFGSGTRLTVV.

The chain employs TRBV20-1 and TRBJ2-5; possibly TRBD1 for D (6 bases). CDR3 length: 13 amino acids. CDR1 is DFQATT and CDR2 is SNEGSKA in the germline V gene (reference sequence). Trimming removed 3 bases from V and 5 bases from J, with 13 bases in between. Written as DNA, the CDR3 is TGCAGTGCTAGTCAAGGGGGTACGGAGACCCAGTACTTC. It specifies CSASQGGTETQYF.

The CDR3 region is CASSLLGQDNSPLHF. The CDR3 region has the DNA TGTGCCAGCAGCCTGCTTGGACAGGATAATTCACCCCTCCACTTT. The chain uses TRBV7-2 and TRBJ1-6; 7 positions match TRBD1. CDR1 and CDR2 (germline): SGHTA, FQGNSA. Trimming cost V 5 bases and J 5 bases; bases outside gene matches: 6. This CDR3 is built from 15 residues.

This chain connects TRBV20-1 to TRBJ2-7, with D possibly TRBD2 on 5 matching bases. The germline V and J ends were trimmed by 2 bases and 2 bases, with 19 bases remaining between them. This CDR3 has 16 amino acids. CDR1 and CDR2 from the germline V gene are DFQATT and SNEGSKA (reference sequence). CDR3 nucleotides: TGCAGTGCTAGAAGCCCGAACCGACGGGGAACCTACGAGCAGTACTTC. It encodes CSARSPNRRGTYEQYF.

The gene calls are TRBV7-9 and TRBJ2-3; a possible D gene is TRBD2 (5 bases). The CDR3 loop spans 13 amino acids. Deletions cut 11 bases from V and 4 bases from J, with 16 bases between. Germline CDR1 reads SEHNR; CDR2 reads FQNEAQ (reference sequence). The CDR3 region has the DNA TGTGCCCTGGCGACGGGCGGGCCAGATACGCAGTATTTT. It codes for CALATGGPDTQYF.

The CDR3 nucleotides read TGTGCCAGCAGCCGCGGGGGAGACGGCTACACCTTC. Protein product: CASSRGGDGYTF. The chain combines TRBV11-2 with TRBJ1-2; tentative D call: TRBD1 (5 bases). The V end lost 5 bases, the J end lost 8 bases, and 12 bases lay between the germline ends. From germline, CDR1 is SGHAT and CDR2 FQNNGV. The CDR3 loop spans 12 amino acids.

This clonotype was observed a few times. The CDR3 bases are TGTGCCAGCAGGAGGACGATAACGAGCGGGGAGCTGTTTTTT. Protein: CASRRTITSGELFF. This chain uses TRBV6-1 with TRBJ2-2; D gene uncertain. V was trimmed by 6 bases and J by 7 bases, leaving 15 bases between them. The germline CDR1 and CDR2 sequences are MNHNS and SASEGT. This CDR3 spans 14 amino acids.

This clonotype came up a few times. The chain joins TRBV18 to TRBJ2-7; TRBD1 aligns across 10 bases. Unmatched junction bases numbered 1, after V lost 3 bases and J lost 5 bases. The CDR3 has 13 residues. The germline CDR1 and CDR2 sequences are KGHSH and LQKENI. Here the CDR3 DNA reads TGTGCCAGCTCACCGGGGACAGGGGACGAGCAGTACTTC. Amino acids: CASSPGTGDEQYF.

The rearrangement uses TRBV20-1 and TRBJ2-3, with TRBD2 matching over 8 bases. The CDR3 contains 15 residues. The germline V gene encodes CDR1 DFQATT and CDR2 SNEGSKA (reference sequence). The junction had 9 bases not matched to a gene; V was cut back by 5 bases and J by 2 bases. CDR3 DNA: TGCAGTGCTCAAAGTTTGCGGGGGGTCACAGATACGCAGTATTTT. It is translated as CSAQSLRGVTDTQYF.

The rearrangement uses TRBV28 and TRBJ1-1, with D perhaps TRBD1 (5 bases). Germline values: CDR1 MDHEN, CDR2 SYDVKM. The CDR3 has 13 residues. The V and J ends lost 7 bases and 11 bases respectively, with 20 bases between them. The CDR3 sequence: CASITFGGEGAFF. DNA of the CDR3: TGTGCCAGCATCACTTTTGGAGGGGAAGGGGCTTTCTTT.

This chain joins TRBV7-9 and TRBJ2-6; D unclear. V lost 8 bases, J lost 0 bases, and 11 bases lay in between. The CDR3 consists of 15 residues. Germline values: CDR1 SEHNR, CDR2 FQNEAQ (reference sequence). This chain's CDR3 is CASGDGTSGANVLTF. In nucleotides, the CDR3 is TGTGCCAGCGGAGACGGAACCTCTGGGGCCAACGTCCTGACTTTC.

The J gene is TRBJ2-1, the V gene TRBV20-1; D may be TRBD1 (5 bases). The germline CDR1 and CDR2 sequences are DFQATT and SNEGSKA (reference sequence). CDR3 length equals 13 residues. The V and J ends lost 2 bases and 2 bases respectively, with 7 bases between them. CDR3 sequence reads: CSARTTAYNEQFF. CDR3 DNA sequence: TGCAGTGCTAGAACGACAGCCTACAATGAGCAGTTCTTC.